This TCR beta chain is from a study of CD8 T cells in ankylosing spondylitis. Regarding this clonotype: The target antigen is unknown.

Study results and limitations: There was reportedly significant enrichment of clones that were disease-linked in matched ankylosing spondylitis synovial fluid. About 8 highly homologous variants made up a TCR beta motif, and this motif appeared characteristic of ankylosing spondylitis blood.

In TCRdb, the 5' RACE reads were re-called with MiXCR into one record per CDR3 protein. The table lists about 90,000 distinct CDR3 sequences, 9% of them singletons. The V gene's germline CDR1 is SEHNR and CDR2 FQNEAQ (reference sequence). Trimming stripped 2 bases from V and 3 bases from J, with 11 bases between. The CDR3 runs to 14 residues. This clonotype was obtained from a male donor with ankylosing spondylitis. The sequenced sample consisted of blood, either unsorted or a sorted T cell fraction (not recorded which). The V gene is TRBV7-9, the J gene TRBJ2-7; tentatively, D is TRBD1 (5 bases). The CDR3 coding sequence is TGTGCCAGCAGCTTAAGTGACAGCCGCTACGAGCAGTACTTC. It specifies CASSLSDSRYEQYF.